Below are 5 T cell receptor beta chains sequenced from a single sample in a study of T-cell reconstitution after alpha-beta-depleted transplantation in children. As it was prepared, the TCRbeta library received unique molecular identifiers. One entry per CDR3 protein, called by TCRdb with MiXCR from the PCR reads. Of around 580,000 distinct CDR3 sequences in the sample, roughly 23% were seen once. Here the sequenced sample was PBMCs, mostly from graft donor cells, taken 360 days after TCRalphabeta/CD19-depleted stem cell transplant. These receptors all come from a boy younger than two who had a stem cell transplant for acute myeloid leukemia, so the T cells may come from the graft donor.

This clonotype was counted between two and nine times. This chain joins TRBV20-1 and TRBJ1-1; the match to TRBD1 covers 7 bases. The length of the CDR3 is 13 residues. With V trimmed by 6 bases and J by 9 bases, 13 bases remained unmatched. Germline CDR1 is DFQATT and CDR2 is SNEGSKA (reference sequence). Here the CDR3 reads CSAFAPGQRQAFF. In nucleotides, the CDR3 is TGCAGTGCCTTTGCACCGGGACAGCGACAAGCTTTCTTT.

A few counts support this clonotype. V usage is TRBV6-5 and J usage is TRBJ2-7, with D possibly TRBD1 on 6 matching bases. The CDR3 is 13 residues long. Germline CDR1 and CDR2: MNHEY and SVGAGI. V lost 2 bases to trimming and J lost 2 bases, with 7 bases between them. The CDR3 nucleotides are TGTGCCAGCAGTTACCGGGACACCTACGAGCAGTACTTC. This encodes CASSYRDTYEQYF.

The chain links TRBV13 to TRBJ2-1; 14 bases align to TRBD2. The ends lost 4 bases at V and 3 bases at J; junction bases unmatched: 2. The length of the CDR3 is 16 residues. Germline V gene sequence: CDR1 PRHDT, CDR2 FYEKMQ (reference sequence). In nucleotides, the CDR3 is TGTGCCAGCAGCTCGGGACTAGCGGGGGTCTACAATGAGCAGTTCTTC. Translated, it gives CASSSGLAGVYNEQFF.

This clonotype occurred a few times. This chain uses TRBV20-1 with TRBJ1-2; D is undetermined. The CDR3 sequence is 13 residues long. V dropped 0 bases and J dropped 8 bases, with 13 bases sitting between them. CDR1 is DFQATT and CDR2 is SNEGSKA in the germline V gene (reference sequence). DNA for the CDR3: TGCAGTGCTAGAGATACGCGCCCCCAGGGCTACACCTTC. As protein: CSARDTRPQGYTF.

The V call is TRBV3-1, the J call TRBJ2-2; 7 bases fit TRBD1. V shed 0 bases and J 6 bases; nucleotides not matched to a gene: 7. The CDR3 spans 16 residues. Germline assignment: CDR1 LGHDT and CDR2 YNNKEL (reference sequence). CDR3: CASSQEGGPNPGELFF. The DNA for the CDR3 is TGTGCCAGCAGCCAAGAAGGGGGCCCCAATCCCGGGGAGCTGTTTTTT.